Following are 30 T cell receptor beta chains from one sample sequenced in a study of T cells in Graves' hyperthyroidism and ophthalmopathy. Researchers amplified the TCR beta CDR3 regions from RNA transcripts. First-round RT-PCR with HTBI primers amplified the TCR CDR3 region. MiXCR, run by TCRdb on the multiplex PCR reads, gives a single entry per CDR3 protein. The sample carries 450,000 to 650,000 distinct CDR3 sequences, around 14% recorded once. Sequenced input: blood. All receptors derive from a woman between 18 and 29 years old with Graves' ophthalmopathy.

This clonotype was observed a few times. The rearrangement uses TRBV15 and TRBJ2-5; D possibly uses TRBD1 or TRBD2 (6 bases each). The ends were cut back, 4 bases at V and 7 bases at J, with 10 bases in the middle. The germline V gene encodes CDR1 LNHNV and CDR2 YYDKDF (reference sequence). The CDR3 consists of 12 residues. CDR3 DNA sequence: TGTGCCACCAGCAAACAGGGAGGGACCCAGTACTTC. It translates to CATSKQGGTQYF.

This clonotype was detected many times. J is TRBJ1-3 and V is TRBV2; no reliable D call. This CDR3 is 18 amino acids long. The germline V and J ends were trimmed by 2 bases and 0 bases, with 17 bases remaining between them. CDR1 SNHLY and CDR2 FYNNEI come from the germline V gene. Here the CDR3 reads CASSELALRAGSGNTIYF. CDR3 DNA: TGTGCCAGCAGTGAATTGGCACTCCGAGCCGGCTCTGGAAACACCATATATTTT.

This clonotype was counted only a few times. The gene calls are TRBV29-1 and TRBJ2-1, with a tentative D call TRBD2 (6 bases). Trimming removed 3 bases from V and 0 bases from J, with 24 bases in between. CDR1 is SQVTM and CDR2 is ANQGSEA in the germline V gene. The CDR3 sequence is 19 residues long. The CDR3 region is CSVEGPEVRGTGSYNEQFF. The CDR3 DNA follows: TGCAGCGTTGAGGGTCCCGAGGTTCGCGGGACGGGCTCCTACAATGAGCAGTTCTTC.

Points on this clonotype: This may be a read error: a much more frequent sequence differs by one nucleotide. The CDR3 protein is CANRAGSSSYEQYF. CDR3 in DNA: TGTGCCAACAGAGCCGGGTCAAGCTCCTACGAGCAGTACTTC. V gene TRBV28 combines with J gene TRBJ2-7; D call uncertain. Germline values: CDR1 MDHEN, CDR2 SYDVKM. With 10 bases removed from V and 0 bases from J, the gap between germline ends came to 16 bases. The CDR3 consists of 14 residues.

Of note for this clonotype: Germline and junction disagree at one end, which may indicate a read error. The chain is built from TRBV27 and TRBJ1-2, with D perhaps matching TRBD1 (6 bases). Germline CDR1 reads MNHEY; CDR2 reads SMNVEV (reference sequence). The CDR3 length is 16 residues. CDR3 protein: CAGSPQTGAGNYGYTF. For the CDR3, the DNA is TGTGCCGGCAGTCCCCAGACAGGAGCGGGCAACTATGGCTACACCTTC.

A remark on this clonotype: A clone one base away is much larger, so this may be a read error. The chain employs TRBV20-1 and TRBJ2-1, with D perhaps matching TRBD1 (5 bases). The CDR3 is made up of 13 amino acids. V was shortened by 7 bases and J by 4 bases, with 14 bases between the two germline ends. In germline, CDR1 is DFQATT, CDR2 SNEGSKA (reference sequence). CDR3 loop: CSVPQDSYNEQFF. The DNA of the CDR3 is TGCAGTGTCCCTCAAGACAGTTACAATGAGCAGTTCTTC.

In its sample, this clonotype was seen many times. The chain employs TRBV5-8 and TRBJ2-1, with TRBD1 matching 11 bases. Germline assignment: CDR1 SGHTS and CDR2 YDEGEE. The CDR3 runs 15 residues. V lost 2 bases, J lost 3 bases, and 1 base stayed unmatched. The CDR3 protein is CASSLGTGGYNEQFF. The CDR3 bases are TGTGCCAGCAGCTTAGGGACAGGGGGCTACAATGAGCAGTTCTTC.

This clonotype was detected only a few times. J is TRBJ1-6 and V is TRBV5-4; TRBD1 matches 7 bases. The V segment lost 4 bases and the J segment 2 bases; nucleotides outside the gene matches: 6. Germline V gene lookup returns CDR1 SGHNT and CDR2 YYREEE (reference sequence). The CDR3 length is 16 residues. In nucleotides, the CDR3 is TGTGCCAGCAGCCCCCAACAGGGGACCTATAATTCACCCCTCCACTTT. It is translated as CASSPQQGTYNSPLHF.

In this sample, this clonotype turned up many times. The V call is TRBV7-2, the J call TRBJ2-3; 8 positions agree with TRBD1. The V gene end was trimmed by 5 bases and the J gene end by 0 bases; junction bases not matched to a gene: 7. CDR1 is SGHTA and CDR2 is FQGNSA in the germline V gene. CDR3 size: 16 residues. For the CDR3, the DNA is TGTGCCAGCAGCCTGGAGGACAGGGCAAGCACAGATACGCAGTATTTT. As protein: CASSLEDRASTDTQYF.

The chain is built from TRBV7-2 and TRBJ2-7; D gene ambiguous. The CDR3 is made up of 13 amino acids. From germline, CDR1 is SGHTA and CDR2 FQGNSA. V was cut by 7 bases and J by 0 bases, with 10 bases left in between. The CDR3 DNA is TGTGCCAGCACTCATACGAGCTCCTACGAGCAGTACTTC. Translating it yields CASTHTSSYEQYF.

There are a few counts of this clonotype. J is TRBJ2-5 and V is TRBV20-1; D is possibly TRBD2 (5 bases). This CDR3 comprises 13 residues. The germline CDR1 and CDR2 sequences are DFQATT and SNEGSKA (reference sequence). V gave up 3 bases and J gave up 9 bases, with 17 bases separating them. The DNA of the CDR3 is TGCAGTGCTAGGCCCGGGATGCCGGAGGCCCAGTACTTC. It yields the protein CSARPGMPEAQYF.

The chain is built from TRBV20-1 and TRBJ2-1, with TRBD1 matching over 10 bases. The J call may be in error: the DNA end matches TRBJ2-7 better. CDR1 and CDR2 (germline): DFQATT, SNEGSKA (reference sequence). This CDR3 region has 15 residues. In DNA form, the CDR3 reads TGCAGCGTTGCTGGGAGACAGGGGGCGTACAATGAGCAGTACTTC. This sequence encodes CSVAGRQGAYNEQYF.

This clonotype was seen at least ten times. This chain joins TRBV30 and TRBJ2-7; D perhaps matches TRBD1 (6 bases). Germline V gives CDR1 GTSNPN, CDR2 SVGIG (reference sequence). This CDR3 comprises 12 residues. Deletions cut 7 bases from V and 0 bases from J, with 10 bases between. Here the CDR3 reads CALDRTSYEQYF. The DNA for the CDR3 is TGTGCCTTAGACAGGACCTCCTACGAGCAGTACTTC.

This clonotype was picked up a small number of times. V is TRBV24-1 and J is TRBJ2-2, with a weak D call TRBD2 (5 bases). V lost 0 bases and J 6 bases, leaving 10 bases between the germline ends. The CDR3 is made up of 15 amino acids. Per germline, CDR1 KGHDR and CDR2 SFDVKD. The CDR3 protein is CATSDLGRASGELFF. In nucleotides, the CDR3 is TGTGCCACCAGTGATTTGGGGAGAGCCTCCGGGGAGCTGTTTTTT.

The chain employs TRBV4-1 and TRBJ1-6, with 7 bases fitting TRBD1. Germline CDR1 is MGHRA and CDR2 is YSYEKL. The ends lost 0 bases at V and 5 bases at J; junction bases unmatched: 4. The CDR3 runs 16 residues. CDR3 in DNA: TGCGCCAGCAGCCAAGAGTACAGGGGAAATAATTCACCCCTCCACTTT. This encodes CASSQEYRGNNSPLHF.

This chain uses TRBV7-6 with TRBJ1-1, with TRBD1 identical over 9 bases. Germline V gene sequence: CDR1 SGHVS, CDR2 FNYEAQ. The CDR3 spans 17 residues. Germline trimming cut 4 bases from V and 0 bases from J; bases unmatched to any gene: 9. In DNA, the CDR3 is TGTGCCAGCAGCTCTCGGACAGGGGAAGTCATGAACACTGAAGCTTTCTTT. Translated: CASSSRTGEVMNTEAFF.

This clonotype was counted many times. The chain uses TRBV3-1 and TRBJ1-1, with 10 bases fitting TRBD1. The CDR3 is 16 amino acids. The V segment lost 4 bases and the J segment 8 bases; nucleotides outside the gene matches: 13. Germline V gives CDR1 LGHDT, CDR2 YNNKEL (reference sequence). CDR3 protein: CASSPAPGTGAAEAFF. The DNA of the CDR3 is TGTGCCAGCAGCCCCGCCCCGGGGACAGGGGCCGCCGAAGCTTTCTTT.

Concerning this clonotype itself: It may be a read error: a sequence one base away is much more abundant. The rearrangement links TRBV7-9 to TRBJ2-3; tentative D call: TRBD1 (6 bases). Germline V lookup: CDR1 SEHNR, CDR2 FQNEAQ (reference sequence). The CDR3 length is 14 residues. In nucleotides, the CDR3 is TGTGCCAGCAGCTCGGGACGAGCGACAGGTACGCAGTATTTT. This sequence encodes CASSSGRATGTQYF.

This clonotype was picked up many times. This chain joins TRBV7-2 and TRBJ2-7; 10 positions agree with TRBD1. Germline trimming cut 4 bases from V and 7 bases from J; bases unmatched to any gene: 28. Germline V gene sequence: CDR1 SGHTA, CDR2 FQGNSA. This CDR3 has 21 residues. The CDR3 loop is CASSSQTPGQGTLTRPWEQYF. The CDR3 nucleotides are TGTGCCAGCAGCTCCCAAACCCCGGGACAGGGGACGCTAACCCGACCCTGGGAGCAGTACTTC.

This clonotype was seen ten or more times. The genes are TRBV5-1 and TRBJ1-1, with TRBD1 identical over 8 bases. This CDR3 has 15 amino acids. V lost 0 bases, J lost 6 bases, and 7 bases stayed unmatched. The V gene's germline CDR1 is SGHRS and CDR2 YFSETQ. CDR3 sequence: CASSLVVRGLSEAFF. CDR3 in DNA: TGCGCCAGCAGCTTGGTTGTCAGGGGGCTTTCTGAAGCTTTCTTT.

This clonotype has ten or more counts. The gene calls are TRBV6-2 or TRBV6-3 and TRBJ2-3; a possible D gene is TRBD2 (5 bases). This CDR3 is built from 15 residues. V lost 2 bases and J lost 0, with 9 bases in between. CDR1 and CDR2 from the germline V gene are MNHEY and SVGEGT. The CDR3 loop is CASSYGLESTDTQYF. The DNA of the CDR3 is TGTGCCAGCAGTTACGGACTGGAGAGCACAGATACGCAGTATTTT.

This clonotype was counted ten times or more. The chain links TRBV3-1 to TRBJ2-1; the D gene is possibly TRBD2 (6 bases). Germline V lookup: CDR1 LGHDT, CDR2 YNNKEL (reference sequence). The CDR3 has 12 amino acids. V shed 1 base and J shed 8 bases, with 6 bases lying between them. The CDR3 reads CASSQAGDEQFF. The CDR3 coding sequence is TGTGCCAGCAGCCAAGCGGGGGATGAGCAGTTCTTC.

This clonotype was counted ten times or more. CDR3 sequence: CASSYGDQHGPLHF. The CDR3, as DNA: TGTGCCAGCAGTTACGGGGACCAACACGGCCCCCTCCACTTT. The chain employs TRBV6-6 and TRBJ1-6, with a tentative D call TRBD1 (5 bases). This CDR3 region has 14 residues. Trimming took off 2 bases at V and 13 bases at J, with 15 bases between the two ends. CDR1 is MNHNY, CDR2 SVGAGI, per germline (reference sequence).

The CDR3 bases are TGTGCCAGCAGTCGGGCCGGGACAGGGGGTTCCTACGAGCAGTACTTC. Protein product: CASSRAGTGGSYEQYF. The chain is built from TRBV11-3 and TRBJ2-7; 11 bases match TRBD1. The germline V gene has CDR1 SGHNT and CDR2 YENEEA. V lost 6 bases and J lost 1; bases outside the gene matches: 8. The CDR3 runs 16 residues. The full variable domain, completed using reference TRBV11-3 and TRBJ2-7, is EAGVVQSPRYKIIEKKQPVAFWCNPISGHNTLYWYLQNLGQGPELLIRYENEEAVDDSQLPKDRFSAERLKGVDSTLKIQPAELGDSAVYLCASSRAGTGGSYEQYFGPGTRLTVT.

This clonotype has just a few counts. The chain is built from TRBV7-9 and TRBJ1-2; D gene uncertain. The V gene lost 3 bases and the J gene lost 2 bases, with 10 bases spanning the gap. This CDR3 contains 14 residues. Germline V gives CDR1 SEHNR, CDR2 FQNEAQ (reference sequence). The CDR3 DNA reads as TGTGCCAGCAGCTTTGGACTCCGAAACTATGGCTACACCTTC. It codes for CASSFGLRNYGYTF.

The sample holds one count of this clonotype. This chain joins TRBV7-3 and TRBJ2-2, with D possibly being TRBD2 (6 bases). CDR3 length: 15 amino acids. With 5 bases removed from V and 7 bases from J, the gap between germline ends came to 17 bases. Per germline, CDR1 SGHTA and CDR2 FQGTGA. For the CDR3, the DNA is TGTGCCAGCAGCCGCACTAGCTCCGGAGGCGGGGAGCTGTTTTTT. Translation gives CASSRTSSGGGELFF.

V is TRBV18 and J is TRBJ2-7; D possibly corresponds to TRBD1 (5 bases). The CDR3 is 15 residues long. The germline gives CDR1 KGHSH, CDR2 LQKENI. Trimming removed 0 bases from V and 1 base from J, with 10 bases in between. The CDR3 region has the DNA TGTGCCAGCTCACCACCGTCAGGGCGATCCTACGAGCAGTACTTC. As protein: CASSPPSGRSYEQYF. Drawing the rest from reference TRBV18 and TRBJ2-7, the complete variable domain is NAGVMQNPRHLVRRRGQEARLRCSPMKGHSHVYWYRQLPEEGLKFMVYLQKENIIDESGMPKERFSAEFPKEGPSILRIQQVVRGDSAAYFCASSPPSGRSYEQYFGPGTRLTVT.

This clonotype was seen a handful of times. The chain couples TRBV7-3 to TRBJ2-3, with 7 bases that match TRBD1. V was pared by 2 bases and J by 2 bases, with 7 bases of the junction left unmatched. The germline V gene encodes CDR1 SGHTA and CDR2 FQGTGA. The CDR3 is made up of 16 amino acids. The CDR3 nucleotides read TGTGCCAGCAGCTTAGGCCCGACAGGGAACACAGATACGCAGTATTTT. Translated, it gives CASSLGPTGNTDTQYF.

This clonotype was seen repeatedly, ten times or more. The chain combines TRBV7-3 with TRBJ2-1, with 8 nucleotides matching TRBD2. This CDR3 spans 15 amino acids. V lost 2 bases and J lost 5; bases outside the gene matches: 5. The germline V gene has CDR1 SGHTA and CDR2 FQGTGA. Here the CDR3 reads CASSLLAGINNEQFF. The CDR3 region has the DNA TGTGCCAGCAGCTTATTAGCGGGAATTAACAATGAGCAGTTCTTC.

This clonotype was observed a handful of times. The chain is built from TRBV19 and TRBJ2-1; 10 bases map to TRBD2. The CDR3 contains 16 residues. CDR1 and CDR2 (germline): LNHDA, SQIVND (reference sequence). J gave up 7 bases and V 1 base, and 7 bases lay outside the gene matches. This chain's CDR3 is CASSIGLAGAGNEQFF. CDR3 nucleotide sequence: TGTGCCAGTAGTATAGGACTAGCGGGCGCGGGAAATGAGCAGTTCTTC.